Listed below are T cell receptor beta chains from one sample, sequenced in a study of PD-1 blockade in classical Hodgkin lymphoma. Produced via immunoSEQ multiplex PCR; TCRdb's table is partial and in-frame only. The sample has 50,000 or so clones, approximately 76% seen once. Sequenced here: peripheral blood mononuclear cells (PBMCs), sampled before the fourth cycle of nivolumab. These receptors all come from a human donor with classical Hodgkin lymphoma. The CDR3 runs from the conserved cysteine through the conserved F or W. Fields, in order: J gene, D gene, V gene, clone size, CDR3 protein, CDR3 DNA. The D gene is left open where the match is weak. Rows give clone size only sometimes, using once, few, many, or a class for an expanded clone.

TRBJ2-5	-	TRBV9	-	CASSVLMGPQYF	TGTGCCAGCAGCGTATTGATGGGACCCCAGTACTTC
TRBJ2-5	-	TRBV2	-	CASSGERAETQYF	TGTGCCAGCAGTGGTGAGAGGGCAGAGACCCAGTACTTC
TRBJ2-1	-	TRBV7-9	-	CASSYSNEQFF	TGTGCCAGCAGCTACTCCAATGAGCAGTTCTTC
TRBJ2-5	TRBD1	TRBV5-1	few	CASSPGTGAGETQYF	TGCGCCAGCAGCCCCGGGACAGGGGCGGGAGAGACCCAGTACTTC
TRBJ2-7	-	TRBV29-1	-	CSVAGTSTSYEQYF	TGCAGCGTCGCCGGGACATCTACTTCCTACGAGCAGTACTTC
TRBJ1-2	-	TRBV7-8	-	CASSFSGVFGYTF	TGTGCCAGCAGCTTCTCAGGAGTATTCGGCTACACCTTC
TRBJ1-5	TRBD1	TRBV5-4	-	CASSTGGNQPQHF	TGTGCCAGCAGTACAGGGGGGAATCAGCCCCAGCATTTT
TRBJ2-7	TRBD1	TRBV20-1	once	CSGTGADEQYF	TGCAGTGGAACAGGGGCTGACGAGCAGTACTTC
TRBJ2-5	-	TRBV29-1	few	CSVGGQQETQYF	TGCAGCGTTGGGGGACAACAAGAGACCCAGTACTTC
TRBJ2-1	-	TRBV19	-	CASIGNSYNEQFF	TGTGCCAGTATTGGCAACTCCTACAATGAGCAGTTCTTC
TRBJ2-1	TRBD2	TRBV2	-	CASNLPSGRGSNEQFF	TGTGCCAGCAATTTACCCAGCGGGAGGGGCTCCAATGAGCAGTTCTTC
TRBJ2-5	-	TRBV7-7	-	CASSLGFQETQYF	TGTGCTAGCAGCTTGGGATTCCAAGAGACCCAGTACTTC
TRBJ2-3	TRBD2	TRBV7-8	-	CASSFAGDTDTQYF	TGTGCCAGCAGCTTTGCGGGAGACACAGATACGCAGTATTTT
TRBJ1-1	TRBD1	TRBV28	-	CASSPRTGYTEAFF	TGTGCCAGCAGCCCGAGGACAGGGTACACTGAAGCTTTCTTT
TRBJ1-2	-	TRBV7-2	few	CASSLIATRYGYTF	TGTGCCAGCAGCTTAATTGCCACTCGCTATGGCTACACCTTC
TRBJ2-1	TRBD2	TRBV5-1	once	CASSLGAGDYNEQFF	TGCGCCAGCAGCCTTGGGGCGGGAGATTACAATGAGCAGTTCTTC
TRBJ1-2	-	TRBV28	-	CASRLRESGYTF	TGTGCCAGCAGGTTGAGAGAAAGTGGCTACACCTTC
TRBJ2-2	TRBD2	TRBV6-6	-	CAGGTSGNTGELFF	TGTGCCGGGGGGACTAGCGGAAACACCGGGGAGCTGTTTTTT
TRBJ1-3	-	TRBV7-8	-	CASSLNRGGSGNTIYF	TGTGCCAGCAGCTTAAACCGGGGGGGCTCTGGAAACACCATATATTTT
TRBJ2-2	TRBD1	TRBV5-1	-	CASSWPEGQGQVGELFF	TGCGCCAGCAGCTGGCCGGAGGGACAGGGGCAGGTCGGGGAGCTGTTTTTT
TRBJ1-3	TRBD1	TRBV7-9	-	CASSWVQGASGNTIYF	TGTGCCAGCAGCTGGGTCCAGGGGGCGAGTGGAAACACCATATATTTT
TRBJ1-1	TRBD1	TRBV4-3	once	CASSQGTGGLRTEAFF	TGCGCCAGCAGCCAAGGGACAGGGGGGTTGAGAACTGAAGCTTTCTTT
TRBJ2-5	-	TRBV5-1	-	CASSWGLEGETQYF	TGCGCCAGCAGCTGGGGACTTGAAGGAGAGACCCAGTACTTC
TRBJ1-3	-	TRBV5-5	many	CASSRLGSEGNTIYF	TGTGCCAGCAGCAGATTGGGATCCGAAGGAAACACCATATATTTT
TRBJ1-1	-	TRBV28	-	CASLEGYTEAFF	TGTGCCAGCTTGGAGGGTTACACTGAAGCTTTCTTT
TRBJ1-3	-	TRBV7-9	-	CASSRSSGNTIYF	TGTGCCAGCAGCCGGAGCTCTGGAAACACCATATATTTT
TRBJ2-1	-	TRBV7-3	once	CASSLTPNYNEQFF	TGTGCCAGCAGCTTAACCCCAAATTACAATGAGCAGTTCTTC
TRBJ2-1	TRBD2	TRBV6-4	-	CASSDLGGRGSHEQFF	TGTGCCAGCAGTGATCTGGGCGGGAGGGGTAGTCATGAGCAGTTCTTC
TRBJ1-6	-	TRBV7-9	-	CASSHTGAGDSPLHF	TGTGCCAGCAGCCACACAGGCGCCGGGGATTCACCCCTCCACTTT
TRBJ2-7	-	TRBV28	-	CASSSSYEQYF	TGTGCCAGCAGCTCCAGCTACGAGCAGTACTTC
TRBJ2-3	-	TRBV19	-	CASSPDGGTPSTDTQYF	TGTGCCAGTAGTCCCGATGGGGGGACACCCAGCACAGATACGCAGTATTTT
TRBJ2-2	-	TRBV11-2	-	CASSLSSPDGSGELFF	TGTGCCAGCAGCTTATCCTCCCCCGATGGGTCCGGGGAGCTGTTTTTT
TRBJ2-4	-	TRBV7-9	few	CASSLGQGENIQYF	TGTGCCAGCAGCTTAGGTCAGGGTGAAAACATTCAGTACTTC
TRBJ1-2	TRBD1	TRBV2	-	CASRWKGAGYGYTF	TGTGCCAGCCGTTGGAAGGGGGCAGGCTATGGCTACACCTTC
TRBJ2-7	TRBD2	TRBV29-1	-	CSVEVGARKEREESYEQYF	TGCAGCGTTGAAGTCGGAGCCCGAAAGGAGCGGGAGGAGTCCTACGAGCAGTACTTC
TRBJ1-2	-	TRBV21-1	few	CASSKGHRNYGYTF	TGTGCCAGCAGCAAAGGACATAGGAACTATGGCTACACCTTC
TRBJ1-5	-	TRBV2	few	CASTSLVGQPQHF	TGTGCCAGCACCTCGTTAGTAGGTCAGCCCCAGCATTTT
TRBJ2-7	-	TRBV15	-	CATSNREHAEQYF	TGTGCCACCAGCAACCGGGAACACGCCGAGCAGTACTTC
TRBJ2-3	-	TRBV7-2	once	CASSLAGLVDTQYF	TGTGCCAGCAGCTTAGCGGGACTGGTAGATACGCAGTATTTT
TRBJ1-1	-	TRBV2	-	CASTRGGGVNTEAFF	TGTGCCAGCACCCGGGGCGGGGGCGTAAACACTGAAGCTTTCTTT
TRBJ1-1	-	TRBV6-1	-	CASRTREAFF	TGTGCCAGCAGAACAAGAGAAGCTTTCTTT
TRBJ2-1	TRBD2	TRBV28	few	CASSLLLAGSQEQFF	TGTGCCAGCAGCCTCTTGCTAGCGGGATCTCAAGAGCAGTTCTTC
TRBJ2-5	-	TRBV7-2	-	CASSLVIGQETQYF	TGTGCCAGCAGCTTAGTGATCGGACAAGAGACCCAGTACTTC
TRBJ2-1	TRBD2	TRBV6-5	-	CASSTGGAGGWQFF	TGTGCCAGCAGTACAGGGGGAGCGGGAGGGTGGCAGTTCTTC
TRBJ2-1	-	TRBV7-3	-	CASSSRAGQYNEQFF	TGTGCCAGCAGCTCCCGGGCGGGCCAATACAATGAGCAGTTCTTC
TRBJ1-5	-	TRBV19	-	CASRVGGREPQHF	TGTGCCAGTAGGGTAGGGGGGCGAGAGCCCCAGCATTTT
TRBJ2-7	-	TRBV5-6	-	CASSLGLNSGYEQYF	TGTGCCAGCAGCTTGGGATTAAATAGCGGATACGAGCAGTACTTC